This T cell receptor (beta chain) came from a study of cytomegalovirus exposure and HLA in healthy donors. Study results and caveats: CMV serostatus alone was available as immune exposure information.

Worth noting for this clone: Its antigen is not known.

PCR involved 60 Vbeta and 13 Jbeta primers. The repertoire was sequenced with immunoSEQ multiplex PCR; TCRdb's copy has only in-frame clones and lacks some. The data show tens of thousands of clones, around 81% seen once. The V gene's germline CDR1 is SGHTA and CDR2 FQGNSA. Trimming at V came to 5 bases and at J to 8 bases, leaving 5 bases not matched to a gene. This CDR3 comprises 13 residues. This receptor was taken from a male donor in good health and CMV-seronegative. The J gene is TRBJ1-2, the V gene TRBV7-2; TRBD1 matches at 10 bases. Sequenced: PBMCs. The CDR3 sequence is CASSPDRGRGYTF. CDR3 DNA sequence: TGTGCCAGCAGCCCGGACAGGGGGAGAGGCTACACCTTC.